The 14 T cell receptor beta chains presented below share a single source sample, sequenced in a study of blood T cell repertoires in COVID-19 (dated by TCRdb to 2020 to 2021). Library preparation employed the immunoSEQ multiplex PCR assay. TCRdb holds this immuneACCESS table with in-frame rearrangements only. Some clones are missing; in checked studies, unresolved V genes explain under half, and the rest has no known cause. Counted in this sample were over 50,000 clones; roughly 79% of them appeared once. The ten most abundant clones make up 14% of the sample. Sequenced: peripheral blood. These receptors were taken from a human donor in a cohort sampled during active COVID-19.

This chain links TRBV4-3 with TRBJ2-5; 7 positions agree with TRBD1. In germline, CDR1 is LGHNA, CDR2 YSLEER. The CDR3 totals 17 residues. V lost 3 bases, J lost 5 bases, and 15 bases stayed unmatched. The CDR3 region is CASSHSTGFISLETQYF. DNA of the CDR3: TGCGCCAGCAGCCATTCGACAGGGTTTATTTCGTTGGAGACCCAGTACTTC.

This clone was seen only a few times. This sequence joins TRBV11-2 and TRBJ2-5; 8 bases are shared with TRBD2. The CDR3 contains 16 residues. The junction had 8 bases not matched to a gene; V was cut back by 5 bases and J by 0 bases. Germline loops: CDR1 SGHAT, CDR2 FQNNGV. The CDR3 here is CASSHGGRGDQETQYF. The CDR3 DNA reads TGTGCCAGCAGCCACGGAGGGCGGGGGGACCAAGAGACCCAGTACTTC. The full variable domain, rest sourced from reference TRBV11-2 and TRBJ2-5, is EAGVAQSPRYKIIEKRQSVAFWCNPISGHATLYWYQQILGQGPKLLIQFQNNGVVDDSQLPKDRFSAERLKGVDSTLKIQPAKLEDSAVYLCASSHGGRGDQETQYFGPGTRLLVL.

The sample holds one count of this clone. J is TRBJ1-5 and V is TRBV9; D is unresolved. The CDR3 length is 15 residues. Between the trimmed V and J ends, which lost 0 bases and 2 bases, there was a span of 9 bases. Looked up from germline, CDR1 is SGDLS and CDR2 is YYNGEE. DNA for the CDR3: TGTGCCAGCAGCGTAGGGGGAGGGCGCAATCAGCCCCAGCATTTT. Its protein is CASSVGGGRNQPQHF.

This clone was recorded only once. This chain uses TRBV10-3 with TRBJ2-1; 12 bases map to TRBD2. Per the germline V gene, CDR1 is ENHRY and CDR2 is SYGVKD. The CDR3 covers 14 residues. The V and J ends lost 4 bases and 9 bases, in that order; junction bases with no gene match: 4. CDR3 sequence: CAISGLAGVSEQFF. In DNA form, the CDR3 reads TGTGCCATCAGTGGACTAGCGGGGGTCAGTGAGCAGTTCTTC.

This clone has only one observation. V and J are TRBV7-9 and TRBJ2-1; 8 bases align to TRBD2. Looked up from germline, CDR1 is SEHNR and CDR2 is FQNEAQ (reference sequence). The J segment lost 7 bases and the V segment lost 0 bases, leaving 5 bases of the junction unmatched. The CDR3 has 15 amino acids. The CDR3 nucleotides read TGTGCCAGCAGCTTAGCAGTCGGGAGGGTGAATGAGCAGTTCTTC. Translation: CASSLAVGRVNEQFF.

V and J are TRBV3-1 (or the pseudogene TRBV3-2) and TRBJ2-5, with 10 bases identical to TRBD1. The V and J ends lost 5 bases and 0 bases, in that order; junction bases with no gene match: 9. This CDR3 spans 17 amino acids. In germline, CDR1 is LGHDT, CDR2 YNNKEL (reference sequence). In nucleotides, the CDR3 is TGTGCCAGCAGCAACCGGGACAGGGGTTTATACCAAGAGACCCAGTACTTC. Translating it yields CASSNRDRGLYQETQYF.

The chain joins TRBV19 to TRBJ2-7, with 10 bases that match TRBD1. The CDR3 length is 16 residues. CDR1 and CDR2 from the germline V gene are LNHDA and SQIVND (reference sequence). The V and J ends lost 5 bases and 7 bases, in that order; junction bases with no gene match: 14. The CDR3 here is CASSLRAGQGGGEQYF. The CDR3 nucleotides read TGTGCCAGTAGTCTTCGCGCTGGACAGGGGGGAGGTGAGCAGTACTTC.

The chain links TRBV24-1 to TRBJ2-2, with TRBD1 as a possible D gene (5 bases). Trimming removed 5 bases at V and 0 bases at J, with 12 bases between. This CDR3 is built from 16 residues. CDR1 is KGHDR and CDR2 is SFDVKD in the germline V gene. The CDR3, as DNA: TGTGCCACCAGTGCCCCGACAGCCACGAACACCGGGGAGCTGTTTTTT. Its translation: CATSAPTATNTGELFF.

In this sample, this clone turned up once. V gene TRBV30 combines with J gene TRBJ2-1; D might be TRBD2 (5 bases). The CDR3 spans 12 residues. V was cut by 3 bases and J by 9 bases, with 12 bases left in between. CDR1 and CDR2 (germline): GTSNPN, SVGIG (reference sequence). CDR3: CAWSISSGEQFF. CDR3 bases: TGTGCCTGGAGCATTAGCAGCGGTGAGCAGTTCTTC.

This sequence joins TRBV11-2 and TRBJ2-6; D possibly corresponds to TRBD1 (5 bases). V gave up 11 bases and J gave up 6 bases, with 11 bases separating them. The CDR3 totals 12 residues. The germline V gene encodes CDR1 SGHAT and CDR2 FQNNGV. The CDR3 spells CAFGASANVLTF. CDR3 nucleotides: TGTGCCTTTGGGGCATCGGCCAACGTCCTGACTTTC.

This chain connects TRBV6-5 to TRBJ2-7; D is perhaps TRBD2 (5 bases). The V end was cut by 3 bases, the J end by 3 bases, with 12 bases between. From germline, CDR1 is MNHEY and CDR2 SVGAGI. This CDR3 has 14 amino acids. CDR3 amino acids: CASSYLGAGYEQYF. The CDR3 nucleotides read TGTGCCAGCAGTTATCTGGGCGCGGGCTACGAGCAGTACTTC.

This clone was seen just once. This sequence joins TRBV7-8 and TRBJ2-7; 8 bases align to TRBD2. From germline, CDR1 is SGHVS and CDR2 FQNEAQ. V was pared by 1 base and J by 1 base, with 18 bases of the junction left unmatched. This CDR3 contains 20 residues. The CDR3 nucleotides are TGTGCCAGCAGCTTAGAAATTACGGGGTCGACGGGAGGGAGATCCTACGAGCAGTACTTC. This translates into CASSLEITGSTGGRSYEQYF.

The chain couples TRBV6-5 to TRBJ1-2; D perhaps matches TRBD1 (6 bases). Trimming removed 6 bases from V and 7 bases from J, with 18 bases in between. The CDR3 spans 14 residues. CDR1 is MNHEY and CDR2 is SVGAGI in the germline V gene. DNA for the CDR3: TGTGCCAGCAGAGGGAGAGGGGGATCATTTGGCTACACCTTC. This translates into CASRGRGGSFGYTF.

The genes are TRBV5-4 and TRBJ1-1; D may be TRBD1 (6 bases). Germline assignment: CDR1 SGHNT and CDR2 YYREEE (reference sequence). The CDR3 spans 14 residues. Trimming took off 4 bases at V and 4 bases at J, with 14 bases between the two ends. The CDR3 protein is CASSHRAGVTEAFF. The CDR3 nucleotides read TGTGCCAGCAGCCACCGGGCAGGGGTCACTGAAGCTTTCTTT.